This T cell receptor (beta chain) was recorded in a study of cytomegalovirus exposure and HLA in healthy donors. Study-wide results and limits: In a later analysis, at a false discovery rate of 0.05, about 16,000 TCR beta sequences matched HLA alleles.

In the case of this clone: Its target is unknown.

J lost 6 bases, V lost 5 bases, and 4 bases had no gene match. CDR1 and CDR2 from the germline V gene are LGHNA and YNFKEQ. The CDR3 runs 12 residues. The PCR contained 60 Vbeta and 13 Jbeta primers. The assay was immunoSEQ multiplex PCR, and TCRdb's table has in-frame clones only and misses some. The sample yields 120,000 to 150,000 clones, around 79% seen once. The specimen was PBMCs. The genes are TRBV4-2 and TRBJ2-7; 7 bases map to TRBD2. The TCR was taken from a woman aged 30 to 39 in good health and CMV-seronegative. The CDR3, as DNA: TGTGCCAGCAGCTACGGGACTACCGAGCAGTACTTC. Protein product: CASSYGTTEQYF.